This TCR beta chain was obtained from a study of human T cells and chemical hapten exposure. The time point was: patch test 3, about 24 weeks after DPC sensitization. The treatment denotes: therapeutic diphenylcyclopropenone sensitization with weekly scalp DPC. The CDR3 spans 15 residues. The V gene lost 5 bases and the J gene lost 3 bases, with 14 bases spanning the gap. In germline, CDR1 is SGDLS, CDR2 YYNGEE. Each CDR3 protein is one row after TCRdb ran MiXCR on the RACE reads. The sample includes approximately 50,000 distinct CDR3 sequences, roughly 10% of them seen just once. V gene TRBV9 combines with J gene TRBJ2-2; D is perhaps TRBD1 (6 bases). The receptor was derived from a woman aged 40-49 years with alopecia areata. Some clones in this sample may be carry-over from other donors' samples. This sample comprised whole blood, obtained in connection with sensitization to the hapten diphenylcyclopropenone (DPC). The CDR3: CASRRQEGDTGELFF. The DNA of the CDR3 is TGTGCCAGCAGGCGACAGGAAGGGGACACCGGGGAGCTGTTTTTT.